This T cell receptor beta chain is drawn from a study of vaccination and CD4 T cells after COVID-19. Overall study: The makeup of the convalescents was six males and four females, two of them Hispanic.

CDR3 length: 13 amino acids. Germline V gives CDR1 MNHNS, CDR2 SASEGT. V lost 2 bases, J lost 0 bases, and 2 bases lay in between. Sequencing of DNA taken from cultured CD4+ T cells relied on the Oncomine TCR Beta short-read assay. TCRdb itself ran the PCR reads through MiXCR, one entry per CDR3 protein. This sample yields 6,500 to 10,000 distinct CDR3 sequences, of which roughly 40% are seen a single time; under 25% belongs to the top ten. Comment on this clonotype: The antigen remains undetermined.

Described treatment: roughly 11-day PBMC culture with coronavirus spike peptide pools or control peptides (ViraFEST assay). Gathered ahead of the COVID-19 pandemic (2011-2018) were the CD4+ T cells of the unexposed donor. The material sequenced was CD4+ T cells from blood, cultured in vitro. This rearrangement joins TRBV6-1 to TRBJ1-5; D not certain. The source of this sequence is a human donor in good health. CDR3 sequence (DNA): TGTGCCAGCAGTGAACATAGCAATCAGCCCCAGCATTTT. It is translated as CASSEHSNQPQHF.